The 24 T cell receptor beta chains listed next were all sequenced from one sample in a study of control samples from healthy donors and cancer patients. Sequencing used immunoSEQ multiplex PCR; TCRdb keeps in-frame clones, though not all of them. The sample shows about 410,000 clones, roughly 90% of them seen only once. The sequenced material came from PBMCs. The origin of the receptors is a man aged 40-50 years with head and neck cancer.

The rearrangement uses TRBV5-1 and TRBJ2-2; 10 bases match TRBD2. This CDR3 spans 16 amino acids. V lost 4 bases and J lost 4; bases outside the gene matches: 7. The germline V gene encodes CDR1 SGHRS and CDR2 YFSETQ. CDR3 residues: CASSDTSGKSTGELFF. CDR3 sequence (DNA): TGCGCCAGCAGCGATACTAGCGGGAAAAGCACCGGGGAGCTGTTTTTT.

The CDR3, as DNA: TGTGCCAGGCCGGAGCAATCCTACGAGCAGTACTTC. Translation gives CARPEQSYEQYF. This chain uses TRBV9 with TRBJ2-7; the D is unclear. The V end lost 8 bases, the J end lost 1 base, and 10 bases lay between the germline ends. Germline CDR1 is SGDLS and CDR2 is YYNGEE. This CDR3 contains 12 residues.

The V gene is TRBV7-9, the J gene TRBJ2-3, with no clear D. Deletions cut 8 bases from V and 1 base from J, with 1 base between. The CDR3 spans 10 residues. Germline V gene data show CDR1 as SEHNR and CDR2 as FQNEAQ (reference sequence). CDR3 loop: CASGTDTQYF. The CDR3 coding sequence is TGTGCCAGCGGCACAGATACGCAGTATTTT. Supplemented by reference TRBV7-9 and TRBJ2-3, the full variable domain reads DTGVSQNPRHKITKRGQNVTFRCDPISEHNRLYWYRQTLGQGPEFLTYFQNEAQLEKSRLLSDRFSAERPKGSFSTLEIQRTEQGDSAMYLCASGTDTQYFGPGTRLTVL.

The CDR3 loop is CASRIGSSYNEQFF. CDR3 DNA sequence: TGTGCCAGCCGGATAGGGAGCTCCTACAATGAGCAGTTCTTC. J is TRBJ2-1 and V is TRBV6-5; D is possibly TRBD2 (5 bases). The length of the CDR3 is 14 residues. Germline-derived CDR1 and CDR2 are MNHEY and SVGAGI. Trimming pared 8 bases from V and 0 bases from J, leaving 11 bases between.

As for this clone: The sample carries other DNA sequences with the same CDR3. The V gene is TRBV30, the J gene TRBJ2-7, with a tentative D call TRBD2 (6 bases). Per germline, CDR1 GTSNPN and CDR2 SVGIG (reference sequence). The V end lost 3 bases, the J end lost 2 bases, and 14 bases lay between the germline ends. The CDR3 covers 14 residues. The CDR3 is CAWRGGRGTYEQYF. The DNA of the CDR3 is TGTGCCTGGAGGGGGGGTCGGGGAACCTACGAGCAGTACTTC.

This clone was recorded once. The chain couples TRBV5-6 to TRBJ1-2; D is possibly TRBD1 (5 bases). V lost 0 bases, J lost 3 bases, and 12 bases lay in between. The germline CDR1 and CDR2 sequences are SGHDT and YYEEEE. This CDR3 region has 15 residues. CDR3 sequence (DNA): TGTGCCAGCAGCTTGGTTAAAGGGGCGGACTATGGCTACACCTTC. This gives the protein CASSLVKGADYGYTF.

The genes are TRBV5-8 and TRBJ2-5; 8 bases agree with TRBD1. The germline V gene encodes CDR1 SGHTS and CDR2 YDEGEE. J was trimmed by 0 bases and V by 6 bases; bases with no gene match: 7. There are 15 residues in the CDR3. The CDR3: CASTQGAKDQETQYF. CDR3 DNA sequence: TGTGCCAGCACCCAGGGGGCGAAGGACCAAGAGACCCAGTACTTC.

The genes are TRBV5-5 and TRBJ2-1; TRBD2 aligns across 13 bases. Trimming cost V 4 bases and J 0 bases; bases outside gene matches: 4. CDR3 size: 17 residues. Per the germline V gene, CDR1 is SGHKS and CDR2 is YYEKEE (reference sequence). For the CDR3, the DNA is TGTGCCAGCAGCATCCGACTAGCGGGGGGCTCCTACAATGAGCAGTTCTTC. Its protein is CASSIRLAGGSYNEQFF.

This sequence joins TRBV18 and TRBJ1-6, with D perhaps matching TRBD1 (5 bases). The CDR3 extends over 18 amino acids. The germline V gene has CDR1 KGHSH and CDR2 LQKENI. Trimming removed 3 bases at V and 0 bases at J, with 15 bases between. CDR3 region: CASSPLQQGSSYNSPLHF. The CDR3 DNA reads as TGTGCCAGCTCACCCCTGCAGCAGGGAAGCTCCTATAATTCACCCCTCCACTTT. Combining the CDR3 with reference TRBV18 and TRBJ1-6 gives the whole variable domain NAGVMQNPRHLVRRRGQEARLRCSPMKGHSHVYWYRQLPEEGLKFMVYLQKENIIDESGMPKERFSAEFPKEGPSILRIQQVVRGDSAAYFCASSPLQQGSSYNSPLHFGNGTRLTVT.

The genes are TRBV6-5 and TRBJ1-5, with a tentative D call TRBD1 (5 bases). The germline V gene encodes CDR1 MNHEY and CDR2 SVGAGI. V was trimmed by 5 bases and J by 3 bases, leaving 11 bases between them. The CDR3 runs 14 residues. This CDR3 reads CASSPDSFNQPQHF. The CDR3 DNA sequence: TGTGCCAGCAGTCCCGACAGTTTCAATCAGCCCCAGCATTTT.

This chain uses TRBV7-8 with TRBJ2-7; no clear D gene. The CDR3 spans 12 residues. With 5 bases removed from V and 7 bases from J, the gap between germline ends came to 12 bases. Germline CDR1 SGHVS, CDR2 FQNEAQ. Here the CDR3 reads CASSVEWGEQYF. The CDR3 DNA reads TGTGCCAGCAGCGTAGAATGGGGTGAGCAGTACTTC.

The V call is TRBV14, the J call TRBJ1-1; D unclear. Per the germline V gene, CDR1 is SGHDN and CDR2 is FVKESK. V lost 1 base and J lost 1, with 7 bases in between. The CDR3 has 14 residues. Written as DNA, the CDR3 is TGTGCCAGCAGCCAAGCGGTGACGAACACTGAAGCTTTCTTT. Protein: CASSQAVTNTEAFF. Based on the CDR3 plus reference TRBV14 and TRBJ1-1, the full variable domain is EAGVTQFPSHSVIEKGQTVTLRCDPISGHDNLYWYRRVMGKEIKFLLHFVKESKQDESGMPNNRFLAERTGGTYSTLKVQPAELEDSGVYFCASSQAVTNTEAFFGQGTRLTVV.

The chain has TRBV6-5 and TRBJ1-3; TRBD1 matches at 7 bases. The ends lost 5 bases at V and 2 bases at J; junction bases unmatched: 6. This CDR3 is built from 15 residues. Germline values: CDR1 MNHEY, CDR2 SVGAGI. CDR3 residues: CASSPGGGTGNTIYF. CDR3 DNA sequence: TGTGCCAGCAGTCCAGGGGGGGGCACTGGAAACACCATATATTTT.

The chain recombines TRBV7-9 with TRBJ2-3, with 8 bases aligning to TRBD2. The CDR3 consists of 16 residues. The V gene's germline CDR1 is SEHNR and CDR2 FQNEAQ (reference sequence). Trimming removed 7 bases from V and 2 bases from J; junction bases left unmatched: 11. The DNA for the CDR3 is TGTGCCAGCACCTTGCGCGGGGGGCTCGACACAGATACGCAGTATTTT. Translating gives CASTLRGGLDTDTQYF.

J is TRBJ1-2 and V is TRBV9, with 8 bases lining up with TRBD1. CDR3 length: 15 residues. Germline CDR1 is SGDLS and CDR2 is YYNGEE. V was clipped by 0 bases and J by 8 bases; unmatched bases: 9. In DNA form, the CDR3 reads TGTGCCAGCAGCGTAGGAAAGGACAGGGATATGGGCTACACCTTC. It encodes CASSVGKDRDMGYTF.

This chain links TRBV5-4 with TRBJ1-6; tentatively, D is TRBD1 (5 bases). The germline V gene encodes CDR1 SGHNT and CDR2 YYREEE (reference sequence). The V end lost 7 bases, the J end lost 10 bases, and 18 bases lay between the germline ends. The CDR3 has 14 amino acids. CDR3 coding DNA: TGTGCCAGCGGCCGTGAGGGGCGTAAATCACCCCTCCACTTT. Translating gives CASGREGRKSPLHF.

The V and J genes are TRBV10-3 and TRBJ2-3; 9 positions agree with TRBD1. The CDR3 totals 14 residues. V shed 5 bases, J shed 4 bases, and the junction held 4 bases outside the gene matches. The germline V gene encodes CDR1 ENHRY and CDR2 SYGVKD. CDR3 loop: CAISLDRGADTQYF. The DNA of the CDR3 is TGTGCCATCAGTCTGGACAGGGGTGCAGATACGCAGTATTTT.

This clone was seen a single time. The V call is TRBV20-1, the J call TRBJ2-5, with 8 bases lining up with TRBD1. V gave up 3 bases and J gave up 1 base; unmatched junction bases: 7. Germline CDR1 DFQATT, CDR2 SNEGSKA (reference sequence). The CDR3 length is 15 residues. The CDR3 region is CSASSPRGRQETQYF. The CDR3, as DNA: TGCAGTGCTAGTTCCCCCAGGGGGCGCCAAGAGACCCAGTACTTC.

This chain connects TRBV6-4 to TRBJ1-1, with 7 bases identical to TRBD1. Germline assignment: CDR1 MRHNA and CDR2 SNTAGT. With 7 bases clipped from V and 2 bases from J, the junction kept 7 bases outside the gene matches. This CDR3 comprises 14 residues. The CDR3 loop is CASKRGTDNTEAFF. The CDR3 DNA follows: TGTGCCAGCAAAAGAGGGACAGATAACACTGAAGCTTTCTTT.

DNA for the CDR3: TGTGCCAGCAGCGACCTCTCAATAGCGGGAACAGATACGCAGTATTTT. Translated, it gives CASSDLSIAGTDTQYF. The V gene is TRBV9, the J gene TRBJ2-3, with TRBD2 matching over 8 bases. V was clipped by 3 bases and J by 3 bases; unmatched bases: 9. From germline, CDR1 is SGDLS and CDR2 YYNGEE. This CDR3 comprises 16 residues.

Worth noting for this clone: A read error may produce the germline difference seen at one junction end. This chain connects TRBV4-3 to TRBJ2-3; 9 bases align to TRBD2. CDR3 size: 15 residues. Germline loops: CDR1 LGHNA, CDR2 YSLEER. The CDR3 region has the DNA TGCGCCAGCAGCCAAGATTTTGGGGCCCAGCGGGGGGCCAGTTTT. Translating gives CASSQDFGAQRGASF.

V usage is TRBV11-2 and J usage is TRBJ2-6; the D gene could be TRBD1 or TRBD2 (6 bases each). CDR3 size: 18 residues. Per germline, CDR1 SGHAT and CDR2 FQNNGV. The ends were cut back, 1 base at V and 0 bases at J, with 13 bases in the middle. The CDR3 DNA is TGTGCCAGCAGCTTAGTGGTAGGGGGGAGCTCTGGGGCCAACGTCCTGACTTTC. Its protein is CASSLVVGGSSGANVLTF.

This chain connects TRBV7-6 to TRBJ1-2, with 8 bases fitting TRBD1. In germline, CDR1 is SGHVS, CDR2 FNYEAQ. With 1 base clipped from V and 6 bases from J, the junction kept 7 bases outside the gene matches. CDR3 size: 15 residues. The CDR3 spells CASSLVSTGVDGYTF. The CDR3 DNA is TGTGCCAGCAGCTTAGTGTCGACAGGGGTTGATGGCTACACCTTC.

The chain uses TRBV30 and TRBJ1-1, with D possibly being TRBD1 (5 bases). The germline gives CDR1 GTSNPN, CDR2 SVGIG (reference sequence). This CDR3 is 13 amino acids long. Deletions cut 7 bases from V and 1 base from J, with 13 bases between. CDR3 in DNA: TGTGCCTCCTCTGACAGCCAGAACACTGAAGCTTTCTTT. Translating gives CASSDSQNTEAFF. The full variable domain, completed using reference TRBV30 and TRBJ1-1, is SQTIHQWPATLVQPVGSPLSLECTVEGTSNPNLYWYRQAAGRGLQLLFYSVGIGQISSEVPQNLSASRPQDRQFILSSKKLLLSDSGFYLCASSDSQNTEAFFGQGTRLTVV.